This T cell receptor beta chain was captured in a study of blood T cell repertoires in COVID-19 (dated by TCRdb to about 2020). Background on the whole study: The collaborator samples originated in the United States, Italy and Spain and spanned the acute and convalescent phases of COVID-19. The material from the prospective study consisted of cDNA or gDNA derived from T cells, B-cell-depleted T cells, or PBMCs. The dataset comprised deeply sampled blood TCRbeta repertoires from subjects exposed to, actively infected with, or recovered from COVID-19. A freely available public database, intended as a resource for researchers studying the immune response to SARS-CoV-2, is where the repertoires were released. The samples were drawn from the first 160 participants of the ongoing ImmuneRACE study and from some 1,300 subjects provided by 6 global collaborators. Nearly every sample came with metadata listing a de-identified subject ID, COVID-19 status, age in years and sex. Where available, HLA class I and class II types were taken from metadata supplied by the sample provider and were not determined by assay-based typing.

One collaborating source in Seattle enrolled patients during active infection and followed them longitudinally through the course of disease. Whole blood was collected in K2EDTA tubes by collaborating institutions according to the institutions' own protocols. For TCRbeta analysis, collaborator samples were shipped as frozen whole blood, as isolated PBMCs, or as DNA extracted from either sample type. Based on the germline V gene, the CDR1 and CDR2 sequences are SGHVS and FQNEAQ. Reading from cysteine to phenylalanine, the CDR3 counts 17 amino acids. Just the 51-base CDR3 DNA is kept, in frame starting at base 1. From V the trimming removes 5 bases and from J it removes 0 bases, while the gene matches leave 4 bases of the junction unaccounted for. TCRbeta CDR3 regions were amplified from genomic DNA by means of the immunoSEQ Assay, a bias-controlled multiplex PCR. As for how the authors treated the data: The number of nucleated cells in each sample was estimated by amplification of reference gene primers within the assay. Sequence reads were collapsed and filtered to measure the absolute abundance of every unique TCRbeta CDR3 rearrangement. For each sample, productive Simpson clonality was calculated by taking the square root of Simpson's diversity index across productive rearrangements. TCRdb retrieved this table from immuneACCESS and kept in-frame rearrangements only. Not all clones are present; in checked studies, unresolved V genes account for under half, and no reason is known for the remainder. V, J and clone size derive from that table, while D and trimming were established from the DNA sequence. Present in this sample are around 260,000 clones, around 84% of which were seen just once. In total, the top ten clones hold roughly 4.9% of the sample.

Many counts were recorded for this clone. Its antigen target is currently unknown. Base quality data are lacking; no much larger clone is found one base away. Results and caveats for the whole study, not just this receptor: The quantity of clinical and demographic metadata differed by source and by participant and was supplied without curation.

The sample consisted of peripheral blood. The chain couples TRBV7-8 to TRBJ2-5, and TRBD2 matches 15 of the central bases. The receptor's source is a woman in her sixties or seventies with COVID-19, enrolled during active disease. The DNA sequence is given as TGTGCCAGCAGCCCCGGGACTAGCGGGAGGTACCAAGAGACCCAGTACTTC. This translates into CASSPGTSGRYQETQYF.